The 21 T cell receptor beta chains reported below all come from one sample, sequenced in a study of T cells after yellow fever vaccination (dated by TCRdb to between 2019 and 2020). The sample's treatment or condition, from its label and the paper: live attenuated yellow fever vaccine strain. Preparation of the library involved 5' RACE. Sequencing was carried out with an Illumina HiSeq 2500. TCRdb cleaned the public reads at Q25 with fastp, built clones with MiXCR and kept in-frame beta chains. Each CDR3 protein gets just one entry, which takes the most common genes and DNA from the rows behind it. The sample table lists more than 350,000 distinct CDR3 sequences, under 14% of them with a count of one. The leading ten clones occupy around 19% of the sample. The sample consisted of PBMCs, taken on the day of the first yellow fever vaccination. These receptors originate from a man aged 18-30 years who received the YFV17D yellow fever vaccine.

The chain couples TRBV6-2 or TRBV6-3 to TRBJ2-3, with D possibly matching TRBD2 (6 bases). Trimming pared 2 bases from V and 0 bases from J, leaving 12 bases between. CDR1 is MNHEY and CDR2 is SVGEGT in the germline V gene. This CDR3 contains 16 residues. CDR3 protein: CASSYRGETSTDTQYF. CDR3 nucleotides: TGTGCCAGCAGTTACCGCGGGGAGACTAGCACAGATACGCAGTATTTT.

The J gene is TRBJ2-7, the V gene TRBV2; D remains unclear. Germline CDR1 SNHLY, CDR2 FYNNEI. Deletions cut 3 bases from V and 5 bases from J, with 17 bases between. The CDR3 spans 15 residues. DNA of the CDR3: TGTGCCAGCAGTGAGGGTTTTTTGGTTTCCCACGAGCAGTACGTC. Amino acid sequence: CASSEGFLVSHEQYV.

This clonotype was observed a handful of times. V usage is TRBV2 and J usage is TRBJ2-7; 7 bases are shared with TRBD2. In germline, CDR1 is SNHLY, CDR2 FYNNEI. With V trimmed by 8 bases and J by 4 bases, 2 bases remained unmatched. The CDR3 consists of 11 residues. The CDR3 sequence: CASELAYEQYV. The DNA for the CDR3 is TGTGCCAGCGAACTAGCGTACGAGCAGTACGTC.

In this sample, this clonotype turned up a few times. V and J are TRBV5-4 and TRBJ2-7, with 7 bases matching TRBD2. Germline V gene lookup returns CDR1 SGHNT and CDR2 YYREEE (reference sequence). The CDR3 is 15 amino acids. After removal of 0 bases from V and 6 bases from J, the junction contained 9 bases not matched to a gene. CDR3 DNA: TGTGCCAGCAGCTTGGGGCCCAGCGGGGCATCCGAGCAGTACGTC. It specifies CASSLGPSGASEQYV.

The CDR3 coding sequence is TGTGCCAGCAGTGAGACAGGCCTCGGGGAGCTGTTTTTT. This sequence encodes CASSETGLGELFF. The chain joins TRBV2 to TRBJ2-2; a possible D gene is TRBD1 (6 bases). Looked up from germline, CDR1 is SNHLY and CDR2 is FYNNEI. Between the trimmed V and J ends, which lost 3 bases and 7 bases, there was a span of 9 bases. This CDR3 spans 13 amino acids.

This clonotype has more than one count but fewer than ten. The CDR3 here is CASSYRVDYGYTF. CDR3 bases: TGTGCCAGCAGTTACCGAGTTGACTATGGCTACACCTTC. The chain carries TRBV6-5 and TRBJ1-2; D is undetermined. V dropped 2 bases and J dropped 3 bases, with 7 bases sitting between them. This CDR3 is 13 amino acids long. Germline V CDR1 and CDR2: MNHEY, SVGAGI.

The V and J genes are TRBV20-1 and TRBJ2-7, with D possibly being TRBD1 (5 bases). Trimming removed 4 bases from V and 3 bases from J, with 7 bases in between. The CDR3 length is 11 residues. Germline CDR1 DFQATT, CDR2 SNEGSKA (reference sequence). CDR3 in amino acids: CSAIQGYEQYF. In DNA, the CDR3 is TGCAGTGCTATTCAGGGCTACGAGCAGTACTTC.

This sequence joins TRBV6-6 and TRBJ1-6; D is undetermined. The ends were cut back, 5 bases at V and 9 bases at J, with 8 bases in the middle. This CDR3 has 12 residues. Germline V gene data show CDR1 as MNHNY and CDR2 as SVGAGI (reference sequence). CDR3 sequence: CASSPPASPLHF. The CDR3 DNA follows: TGTGCCAGCAGTCCCCCGGCTTCACCCCTCCACTTT.

This clonotype was seen repeatedly, ten times or more. The chain combines TRBV10-3 with TRBJ1-2; 8 bases map to TRBD1. This CDR3 contains 16 residues. V gave up 3 bases and J gave up 5 bases; unmatched junction bases: 11. Germline V gene data show CDR1 as ENHRY and CDR2 as SYGVKD. The CDR3 coding sequence is TGTGCCATCAGTGATGGGGGACAGGACCTTAAATATGGCTACACCTTC. This translates into CAISDGGQDLKYGYTF.

This clonotype was detected a few times. The V call is TRBV4-1, the J call TRBJ2-1; 7 bases are shared with TRBD1. CDR1 is MGHRA, CDR2 YSYEKL, per germline. The CDR3 length is 18 residues. J lost 0 bases, V lost 2 bases, and 10 bases had no gene match. The CDR3 bases are TGCGCCAGCAGCCAACGGATCAGGACAGGAGGCTCCTACAATGAGCAGTTCTTC. Protein: CASSQRIRTGGSYNEQFF.

There are many counts of this clonotype. The gene calls are TRBV12-3 or TRBV12-4 and TRBJ2-2, with D perhaps assigned TRBD1 or TRBD2 (5 bases each). The CDR3 covers 13 residues. Deletions cut 3 bases from V and 5 bases from J, with 7 bases between. This CDR3 is CASSFWGTGELFF. The CDR3 DNA follows: TGTGCCAGCAGTTTTTGGGGGACCGGGGAGCTGTTTTTT.

J is TRBJ2-5 and V is TRBV4-2; 11 nucleotides agree with TRBD2. The J segment lost 5 bases and the V segment lost 3 bases, leaving 5 bases of the junction unmatched. The CDR3 covers 15 residues. Germline CDR1 is LGHNA and CDR2 is YNFKEQ. The CDR3 DNA sequence: TGTGCCAGCAGCCACAGACTAGCGGGGACTGAGACCCAGTACTTC. This codes for CASSHRLAGTETQYF.

V gene TRBV7-2 combines with J gene TRBJ1-6; possibly TRBD1 for D (5 bases). The V and J ends lost 7 bases and 0 bases respectively, with 13 bases between them. Germline V gives CDR1 SGHTA, CDR2 FQGNSA. The CDR3 is made up of 16 amino acids. CDR3 protein: CASTPRQSSYNSPLHF. CDR3 bases: TGTGCCAGCACTCCGCGACAGAGCTCCTATAATTCACCCCTCCACTTT.

The chain recombines TRBV7-6 with TRBJ2-5, with 10 positions matching TRBD1. Germline assignment: CDR1 SGHVS and CDR2 FNYEAQ. The CDR3 length is 16 residues. V dropped 4 bases and J dropped 5; count of bases not matched to a gene: 10. CDR3 bases: TGTGCCAGCAGCTCAAGACAGGGGGCTTCTGGGGAGACCCAGTACTTC. This translates into CASSSRQGASGETQYF.

The V call is TRBV7-9, the J call TRBJ1-2; 12 bases line up with TRBD1. The length of the CDR3 is 15 residues. Germline V gene data show CDR1 as SEHNR and CDR2 as FQNEAQ (reference sequence). J lost 6 bases, V lost 6 bases, and 8 bases had no gene match. The CDR3 is CASRHRDRGHHGYTF. For the CDR3, the DNA is TGTGCCAGCAGACATCGGGACAGGGGGCATCATGGCTACACCTTC. The full variable domain, rest sourced from reference TRBV7-9 and TRBJ1-2, is DTGVSQNPRHKITKRGQNVTFRCDPISEHNRLYWYRQTLGQGPEFLTYFQNEAQLEKSRLLSDRFSAERPKGSFSTLEIQRTEQGDSAMYLCASRHRDRGHHGYTFGSGTRLTVV.

The rearrangement joins TRBV7-6 to TRBJ1-2; D may be TRBD1 (5 bases). Germline CDR1 reads SGHVS; CDR2 reads FNYEAQ. The V end was cut by 1 base, the J end by 5 bases, with 17 bases between. The CDR3 sequence is 16 residues long. This CDR3 is CASSLGGRGDGYGYTF. Written as DNA, the CDR3 is TGTGCCAGCAGCTTAGGGGGCCGGGGCGACGGGTATGGCTACACCTTC.

Ten or more counts support this clonotype. The CDR3 nucleotides read TGTGCCAGCAGCAAAGTTCGAGAACCGCCGACCTACGAGCAGTACGTC. It translates to CASSKVREPPTYEQYV. This sequence joins TRBV21-1 and TRBJ2-7. TRBV21-1 is recorded as a pseudogene. The CDR3 runs to 16 residues.

This clonotype was picked up a small number of times. The chain couples TRBV30 to TRBJ2-7; the D gene is possibly TRBD1 (7 bases). V lost 0 bases and J 4 bases, leaving 16 bases between the germline ends. Germline V lookup: CDR1 GTSNPN, CDR2 SVGIG (reference sequence). The CDR3 runs to 15 residues. In nucleotides, the CDR3 is TGTGCCTGGAGTGTCCCCGGGGGACAGCCTTACGAGCAGTACTTC. Encoded protein: CAWSVPGGQPYEQYF.

The rearrangement uses TRBV7-2 and TRBJ2-4; 8 bases map to TRBD2. The CDR3 is 15 residues long. The V gene's germline CDR1 is SGHTA and CDR2 FQGNSA. With 0 bases clipped from V and 7 bases from J, the junction kept 5 bases outside the gene matches. For the CDR3, the DNA is TGTGCCAGCAGCTTAGCTTCGGGGGGGAACAACATTCAGTACTTC. It encodes CASSLASGGNNIQYF.

This chain connects TRBV5-6 to TRBJ1-4, with D possibly matching TRBD1 (5 bases). Trimming stripped 2 bases from V and 8 bases from J, with 16 bases between. CDR1 is SGHDT, CDR2 YYEEEE, per germline. CDR3 length equals 15 residues. In DNA, the CDR3 is TGTGCCAGCAGCTTTGGGACCCCAGAGAGGGAAAAACTGTTTTTT. Encoded protein: CASSFGTPEREKLFF.

The chain couples TRBV7-9 to TRBJ2-1, with 15 bases matching TRBD2. The CDR3 is 16 amino acids. CDR1 and CDR2 (germline): SEHNR, FQNEAQ (reference sequence). Trimming at V came to 5 bases and at J to 4 bases, leaving 3 bases not matched to a gene. CDR3 residues: CASSRTSGGDYNEQFF. CDR3 bases: TGTGCCAGCAGCCGGACTAGCGGGGGGGATTACAATGAGCAGTTCTTC.